The 24 T cell receptor beta chains below all came from one sample that was sequenced in a study of cytomegalovirus exposure and HLA in healthy donors. The primer mix had 60 Vbeta and 13 Jbeta primers. The data were produced by immunoSEQ multiplex PCR, yet TCRdb's version contains in-frame clones alone and is incomplete. The sample carries 80,000 to 100,000 clones, approximately 74% recorded once. The sample consisted of PBMCs. Receptors were obtained from a man in his thirties or forties in good health and CMV-seropositive.

This rearrangement joins TRBV10-3 to TRBJ2-7; a possible D gene is TRBD2 (5 bases). Trimming cost V 0 bases and J 6 bases, with 6 bases left between them. The CDR3 is made up of 12 amino acids. Germline loops: CDR1 ENHRY, CDR2 SYGVKD. DNA for the CDR3: TGTGCCATCAGTGAGTCAGGGAGCGAGCAGTACTTC. As protein: CAISESGSEQYF.

The chain uses TRBV30 and TRBJ2-2; D is perhaps TRBD2 (5 bases). Between the trimmed V and J ends, which lost 4 bases and 6 bases, there was a span of 27 bases. The CDR3 length is 18 residues. Germline V gene data show CDR1 as GTSNPN and CDR2 as SVGIG (reference sequence). The CDR3 here is CAWIGEQLAPRSSGELFF. The DNA for the CDR3 is TGTGCCTGGATCGGGGAACAACTGGCCCCCCGGTCCTCCGGGGAGCTGTTTTTT.

The V and J genes are TRBV18 and TRBJ1-2, with D uncertain. CDR1 and CDR2 from the germline V gene are KGHSH and LQKENI. CDR3 length: 15 residues. Between the trimmed V and J ends, which lost 3 bases and 0 bases, there was a span of 11 bases. CDR3 sequence (DNA): TGTGCCAGCTCACCCACAGCGGAAGCTAACTATGGCTACACCTTC. Its protein is CASSPTAEANYGYTF. The complete variable domain, with remaining parts taken from reference TRBV18 and TRBJ1-2, reads NAGVMQNPRHLVRRRGQEARLRCSPMKGHSHVYWYRQLPEEGLKFMVYLQKENIIDESGMPKERFSAEFPKEGPSILRIQQVVRGDSAAYFCASSPTAEANYGYTFGSGTRLTVV.

The chain is built from TRBV30 and TRBJ2-3, with D possibly being TRBD2 (6 bases). The V gene lost 3 bases and the J gene lost 4 bases, with 14 bases spanning the gap. Germline CDR1 is GTSNPN and CDR2 is SVGIG (reference sequence). CDR3 length: 14 residues. CDR3 residues: CAWRSSETADTQYF. In nucleotides, the CDR3 is TGTGCCTGGAGGTCTAGCGAAACCGCAGATACGCAGTATTTT.

The chain links TRBV5-4 to TRBJ1-1; 10 bases agree with TRBD1. J was trimmed by 0 bases and V by 1 base; bases with no gene match: 9. Germline CDR1 and CDR2: SGHNT and YYREEE (reference sequence). The CDR3 runs 18 residues. DNA of the CDR3: TGTGCCAGCAGCTTGCGGGACAGGGGCCCCATCATGAACACTGAAGCTTTCTTT. This encodes CASSLRDRGPIMNTEAFF.

The chain recombines TRBV19 with TRBJ2-5; no firm D call. The V gene's germline CDR1 is LNHDA and CDR2 SQIVND (reference sequence). V was cut by 5 bases and J by 4 bases, with 11 bases left in between. The CDR3 spans 13 residues. The CDR3 DNA reads TGTGCCAGTAGTTTGACTGGCGGAGAGACCCAGTACTTC. Encoded protein: CASSLTGGETQYF.

This chain links TRBV4-2 with TRBJ2-1; 9 bases map to TRBD1. The length of the CDR3 is 16 residues. Germline assignment: CDR1 LGHNA and CDR2 YNFKEQ. With V trimmed by 2 bases and J by 4 bases, 6 bases remained unmatched. The CDR3 DNA reads as TGTGCCAGCAGCCAACTTACACAGGGGGCTTACAATGAGCAGTTCTTC. Its translation is CASSQLTQGAYNEQFF.

This sequence joins TRBV4-1 and TRBJ2-3; 14 bases match TRBD2. Germline CDR1 reads MGHRA; CDR2 reads YSYEKL. Trimming removed 4 bases from V and 3 bases from J; junction bases left unmatched: 9. This CDR3 is built from 18 residues. Here the CDR3 reads CASSRGLAGGGMTDTQYF. CDR3 in DNA: TGCGCCAGCAGCCGCGGACTAGCGGGGGGAGGGATGACAGATACGCAGTATTTT.

The J gene is TRBJ1-1, the V gene TRBV6-1; TRBD1 matches 9 bases. V shed 4 bases, J shed 5 bases, and the junction held 5 bases outside the gene matches. The CDR3 extends over 14 amino acids. Per the germline V gene, CDR1 is MNHNS and CDR2 is SASEGT. The CDR3 here is CASSGAGTGTEAFF. CDR3 in DNA: TGTGCCAGCAGTGGAGCCGGGACAGGGACTGAAGCTTTCTTT.

This chain connects TRBV2 to TRBJ1-2, with 7 positions matching TRBD1. V trimming: 6 bases; J trimming: 6 bases; junction bases outside the gene matches: 7. The CDR3 extends over 13 amino acids. Germline values: CDR1 SNHLY, CDR2 FYNNEI. CDR3 coding DNA: TGTGCCAGCAGCACGCCTGACAGGGATGGCTACACCTTC. Translated: CASSTPDRDGYTF.

This clone came up a few times. The CDR3 DNA follows: TGTGCCAGCAGCTTAGGGACTAGCGGGGGGACAGATACGCAGTATTTT. It encodes CASSLGTSGGTDTQYF. The V gene is TRBV7-3, the J gene TRBJ2-3; TRBD2 matches at 15 bases. The CDR3 loop spans 16 amino acids. Germline-derived CDR1 and CDR2 are SGHTA and FQGTGA. V dropped 2 bases and J dropped 3; count of bases not matched to a gene: 0.

This clone was found once. This rearrangement joins TRBV6-5 to TRBJ2-7, with a weak D call TRBD1 (6 bases). The germline CDR1 and CDR2 sequences are MNHEY and SVGAGI. The CDR3 totals 13 residues. V lost 6 bases to trimming and J lost 3 bases, with 12 bases between them. The CDR3 protein is CASSRDTRYEQYF. CDR3 DNA: TGTGCCAGCAGCCGGGACACCCGCTACGAGCAGTACTTC.

The CDR3 DNA is TGTGCCAGTAGTACGGGGACAGCCTCTGGAAACACCATATATTTT. Translating gives CASSTGTASGNTIYF. The chain joins TRBV19 to TRBJ1-3; TRBD1 aligns across 7 bases. Germline V gives CDR1 LNHDA, CDR2 SQIVND (reference sequence). V lost 4 bases and J lost 0; bases outside the gene matches: 3. The CDR3 is 15 amino acids.

In its sample, this clone was seen a few times. The chain carries TRBV10-3 and TRBJ2-5, with 7 bases fitting TRBD2. The length of the CDR3 is 14 residues. From germline, CDR1 is ENHRY and CDR2 SYGVKD. Germline trimming cut 6 bases from V and 4 bases from J; bases unmatched to any gene: 8. CDR3 region: CAISPSGRSETQYF. The CDR3 DNA reads as TGTGCCATCAGCCCATCCGGGAGGTCAGAGACCCAGTACTTC.

The V gene is TRBV11-2, the J gene TRBJ2-7; D is ambiguous. V lost 5 bases and J 0 bases, leaving 11 bases between the germline ends. This CDR3 spans 14 amino acids. CDR1 is SGHAT, CDR2 FQNNGV, per germline. The CDR3 sequence: CASSPRFSSYEQYF. CDR3 sequence (DNA): TGTGCCAGCAGCCCCCGGTTTAGCTCCTACGAGCAGTACTTC.

This chain links TRBV5-4 with TRBJ2-1, with 11 nucleotides matching TRBD2. Germline CDR1 and CDR2: SGHNT and YYREEE (reference sequence). After removal of 3 bases from V and 7 bases from J, the junction contained 18 bases not matched to a gene. The CDR3 length is 19 residues. CDR3 nucleotide sequence: TGTGCCAGCAGCTCCTATTTTGTAGCGGGAGGGCCGCGGGGGAATGAGCAGTTCTTC. It translates to CASSSYFVAGGPRGNEQFF. The variable domain in full, with the rest retrieved from reference TRBV5-4 and TRBJ2-1, is ETGVTQSPTHLIKTRGQQVTLRCSSQSGHNTVSWYQQALGQGPQFIFQYYREEENGRGNFPPRFSGLQFPNYSSELNVNALELDDSALYLCASSSYFVAGGPRGNEQFFGPGTRLTVL.

The rearrangement links TRBV2 to TRBJ2-7; perhaps TRBD1 as D (5 bases). The CDR3 sequence is 13 residues long. V was clipped by 4 bases and J by 0 bases, with 7 bases between them. Germline CDR1 reads SNHLY; CDR2 reads FYNNEI. CDR3 loop: CASSVRGSYEQYF. The CDR3 coding sequence is TGTGCCAGCAGTGTAAGGGGCTCCTACGAGCAGTACTTC.

The rearrangement joins TRBV7-2 to TRBJ1-2, with D perhaps TRBD1 (5 bases). Per the germline V gene, CDR1 is SGHTA and CDR2 is FQGNSA. V lost 1 base to trimming and J lost 2 bases, with 14 bases between them. The CDR3 runs 16 residues. The CDR3 loop is CASSLDKAGTNYGYTF. Written as DNA, the CDR3 is TGTGCCAGCAGCTTAGATAAAGCGGGGACCAACTATGGCTACACCTTC.

CDR3 amino acids: CASSSRLWTGEADTQYF. CDR3 DNA: TGTGCCAGCAGCTCGCGACTATGGACAGGGGAGGCAGATACGCAGTATTTT. The V call is TRBV5-6, the J call TRBJ2-3; 9 nucleotides align to TRBD1. The V and J ends lost 3 bases and 4 bases, in that order; junction bases with no gene match: 12. Germline V gives CDR1 SGHDT, CDR2 YYEEEE. The CDR3 consists of 17 residues.

The V and J genes are TRBV20-1 and TRBJ1-2; D unclear. Trimming took 1 base from V and 10 from J, leaving 10 bases between them. The CDR3 is made up of 11 amino acids. The germline V gene has CDR1 DFQATT and CDR2 SNEGSKA (reference sequence). For the CDR3, the DNA is TGCAGTGCTAGAGGAGGGTACGCCTACACCTTC. This codes for CSARGGYAYTF.

The rearrangement uses TRBV19 and TRBJ2-7, with a weak D call TRBD1 (6 bases). The CDR3 runs 14 residues. CDR1 LNHDA and CDR2 SQIVND come from the germline V gene (reference sequence). Trimming stripped 3 bases from V and 7 bases from J, with 16 bases between. The CDR3 region has the DNA TGTGCCAGTAGTATTGACAGGATCTCAGGGGAGCAGTACTTC. This gives the protein CASSIDRISGEQYF.

Written as DNA, the CDR3 is TGTGCCAGCAGCCTCTTGGGGCGGGAGAGTTACAATGAGCAGTTCTTC. This sequence encodes CASSLLGRESYNEQFF. The chain recombines TRBV7-3 with TRBJ2-1; the match to TRBD2 covers 7 bases. The CDR3 has 16 amino acids. The junction had 11 bases not matched to a gene; V was cut back by 5 bases and J by 4 bases. CDR1 and CDR2 from the germline V gene are SGHTA and FQGTGA.

CDR3 sequence: CASSFDPGGMYEQYF. CDR3 nucleotides: TGCGCCAGCAGCTTCGACCCTGGGGGGATGTACGAGCAGTACTTC. The chain recombines TRBV5-1 with TRBJ2-7, with D perhaps TRBD2 (6 bases). Germline V gene data show CDR1 as SGHRS and CDR2 as YFSETQ. The CDR3 covers 15 residues. Trimming stripped 2 bases from V and 4 bases from J, with 16 bases between.

J is TRBJ2-5 and V is TRBV6-5, with D tentatively TRBD1 (5 bases). Germline V gene data show CDR1 as MNHEY and CDR2 as SVGAGI. The CDR3 runs to 15 residues. Trimming took off 6 bases at V and 4 bases at J, with 18 bases between the two ends. CDR3 DNA: TGTGCCAGCAGCCCCCGGACAAATATTGGAGAGACCCAGTACTTC. Protein sequence: CASSPRTNIGETQYF.